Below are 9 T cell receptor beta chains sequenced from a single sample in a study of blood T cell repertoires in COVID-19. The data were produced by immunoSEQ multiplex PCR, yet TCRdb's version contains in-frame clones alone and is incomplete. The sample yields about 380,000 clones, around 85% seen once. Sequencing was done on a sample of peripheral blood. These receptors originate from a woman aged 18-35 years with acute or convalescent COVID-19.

Here the CDR3 reads CASSRGGNYGYTF. For the CDR3, the DNA is TGTGCCAGCAGTAGGGGGGGGAACTATGGCTACACCTTC. This chain links TRBV27 with TRBJ1-2; D is possibly TRBD1 (6 bases). This CDR3 is 13 amino acids long. Trimming removed 5 bases from V and 2 bases from J, with 9 bases in between. Germline V gene sequence: CDR1 MNHEY, CDR2 SMNVEV (reference sequence).

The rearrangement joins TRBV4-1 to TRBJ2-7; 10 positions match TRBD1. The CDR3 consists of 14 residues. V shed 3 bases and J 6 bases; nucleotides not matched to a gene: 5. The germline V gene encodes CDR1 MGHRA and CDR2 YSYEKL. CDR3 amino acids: CASSQRDRGAEQYF. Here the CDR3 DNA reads TGCGCCAGCAGCCAGAGGGACAGGGGAGCCGAGCAGTACTTC.

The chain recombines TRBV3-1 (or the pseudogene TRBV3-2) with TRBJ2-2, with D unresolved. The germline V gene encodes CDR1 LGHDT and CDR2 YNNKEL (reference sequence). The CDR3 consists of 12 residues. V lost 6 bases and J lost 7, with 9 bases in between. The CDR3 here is CASSPGGGELFF. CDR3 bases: TGTGCCAGCAGTCCCGGTGGCGGGGAGCTGTTTTTT.

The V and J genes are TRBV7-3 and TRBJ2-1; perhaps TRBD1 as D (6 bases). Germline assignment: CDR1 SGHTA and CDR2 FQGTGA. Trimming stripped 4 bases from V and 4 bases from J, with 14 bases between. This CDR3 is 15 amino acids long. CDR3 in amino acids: CASSSGGPSYNEQFF. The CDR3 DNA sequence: TGTGCCAGCAGCTCTGGGGGCCCTTCATACAATGAGCAGTTCTTC.

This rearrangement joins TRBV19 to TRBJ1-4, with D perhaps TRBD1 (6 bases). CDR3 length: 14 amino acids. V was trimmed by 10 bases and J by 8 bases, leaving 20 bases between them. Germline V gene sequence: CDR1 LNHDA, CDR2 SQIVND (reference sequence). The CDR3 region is CANPGGAVREKLFF. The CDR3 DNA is TGTGCCAACCCGGGGGGGGCAGTACGAGAAAAACTGTTTTTT.

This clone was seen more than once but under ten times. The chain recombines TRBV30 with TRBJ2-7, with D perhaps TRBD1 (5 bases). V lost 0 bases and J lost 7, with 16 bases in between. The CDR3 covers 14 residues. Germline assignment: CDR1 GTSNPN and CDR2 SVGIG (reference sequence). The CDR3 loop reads CAWSVAVGAREQYF. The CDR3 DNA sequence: TGTGCCTGGAGTGTTGCCGTAGGGGCGCGGGAGCAGTACTTC.

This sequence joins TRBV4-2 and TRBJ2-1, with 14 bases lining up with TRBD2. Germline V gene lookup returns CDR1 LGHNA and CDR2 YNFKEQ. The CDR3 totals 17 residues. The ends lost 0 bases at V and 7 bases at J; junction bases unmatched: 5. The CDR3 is CASSQDGTSGRSNEQFF. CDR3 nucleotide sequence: TGTGCCAGCAGCCAAGACGGGACTAGCGGGAGATCTAATGAGCAGTTCTTC.

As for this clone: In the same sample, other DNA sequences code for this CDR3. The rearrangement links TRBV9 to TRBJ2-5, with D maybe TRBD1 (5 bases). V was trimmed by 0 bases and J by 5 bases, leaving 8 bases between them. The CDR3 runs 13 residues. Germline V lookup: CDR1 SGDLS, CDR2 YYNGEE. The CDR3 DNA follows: TGTGCCAGCAGCGTAGGGGGCCAGGAGACCCAGTACTTC. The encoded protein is CASSVGGQETQYF.

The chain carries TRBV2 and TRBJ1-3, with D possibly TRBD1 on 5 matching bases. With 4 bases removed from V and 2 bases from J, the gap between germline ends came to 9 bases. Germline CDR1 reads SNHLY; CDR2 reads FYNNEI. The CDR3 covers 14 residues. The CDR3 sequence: CASSGRGAGNTIYF. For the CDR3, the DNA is TGTGCCAGCAGTGGGAGGGGCGCTGGAAACACCATATATTTT.